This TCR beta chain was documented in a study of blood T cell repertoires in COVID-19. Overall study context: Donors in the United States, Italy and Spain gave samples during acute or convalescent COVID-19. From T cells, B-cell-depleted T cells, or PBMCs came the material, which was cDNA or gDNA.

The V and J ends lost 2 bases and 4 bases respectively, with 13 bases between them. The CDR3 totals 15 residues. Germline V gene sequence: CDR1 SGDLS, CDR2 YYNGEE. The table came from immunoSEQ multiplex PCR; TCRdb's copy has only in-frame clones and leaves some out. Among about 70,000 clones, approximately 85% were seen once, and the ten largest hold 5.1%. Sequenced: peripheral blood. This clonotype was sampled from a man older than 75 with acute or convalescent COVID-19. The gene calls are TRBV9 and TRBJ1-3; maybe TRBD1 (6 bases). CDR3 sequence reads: CASSVIPGVGNTIYF. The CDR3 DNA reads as TGTGCCAGCAGCGTCATCCCAGGGGTGGGAAACACCATATATTTT.